The present entry profiles one T cell receptor beta chain with its context. The V segment lost 6 bases and the J segment 6 bases; nucleotides outside the gene matches: 10. The V gene's germline CDR1 is SGHVS and CDR2 FQNEAQ. The CDR3 spans 14 residues. In the original analysis: From reference gene primer amplification, estimates of nucleated cell counts were derived. Produced via immunoSEQ multiplex PCR; TCRdb's table is partial and in-frame only. The DNA gave D and trimming, while V, J and clone size come from that table. The sample yields some 250,000 clones, approximately 83% seen once. The data derive from a study of blood T cell repertoires in COVID-19.

The sequenced sample was peripheral blood. This clonotype was sampled from a man in his forties with acute or convalescent COVID-19. This chain uses TRBV7-8 with TRBJ1-1, with 7 bases identical to TRBD1. CDR3 nucleotides: TGTGCCAGCAGTCCCGACAGGGCGAGTGCTGAAGCTTTCTTT. It specifies CASSPDRASAEAFF.